This TCR beta chain was profiled in a study of blood T cell repertoires in COVID-19. The wider study: Acute and convalescent COVID-19 specimens originated in the United States, Italy and Spain.

Original processing notes: Amplified reference gene primers provided the basis for estimating nucleated cell counts. The method was immunoSEQ multiplex PCR; TCRdb's version includes in-frame clones alone and lacks a portion of them. The V and J calls and the clone size are those of that table, but D and trimming were determined from the DNA. The table has 150,000 or so clones, around 84% seen once. This CDR3 is built from 15 residues. The V and J ends lost 6 bases and 2 bases, in that order; junction bases with no gene match: 5. Germline-derived CDR1 and CDR2 are MDHEN and SYDVKM. The sequenced sample was peripheral blood. V gene TRBV28 combines with J gene TRBJ1-5, with 9 positions matching TRBD1. The sequence derives from a human donor in a cohort sampled during active COVID-19. The CDR3 reads CASSLTGGGNQPQHF. Here the CDR3 DNA reads TGTGCCAGCAGCCTTACAGGGGGCGGCAATCAGCCCCAGCATTTT.